This T cell receptor beta chain was sequenced during a study of Ad26.COV2.S vaccination and SARS-CoV-2 variants. Study information: Donor was assigned to the Ad26.COV2.S arm of trial COV1001. Whole-study findings and limits: Responses of T cells in total may have been underestimated by the TCR breadth and depth analyses. Substantial breadth in spike-specific CD8+ and CD4+ T cell responses was reportedly seen after vaccination.

Repertoires were generated with immunoSEQ multiplex PCR, while TCRdb's copy carries only in-frame clones and drops some. Seen here are some 420,000 clones, 70% to 90% observed once, and the top ten hold about 4%. Trimming took 0 bases from V and 0 from J, leaving 8 bases between them. Germline values: CDR1 MNHEY, CDR2 SVGEGT. CDR3 length: 15 amino acids. As to treatment: over 15 received Ad26.COV2.S at low or high dose, single or two shots; 5 received placebo; per-sample allocation not given. Day 63 following the first vaccine or placebo injection was when the samples were taken. This adult donor, from Boston, was 18-55 years old. This clone was seen only once. What it binds is not known.

This receptor was identified in a person between 18 and 59 years old who received the Ad26.COV2.S COVID-19 vaccine or a placebo. This chain links TRBV6-2 or TRBV6-3 with TRBJ1-1, with D possibly matching TRBD1 (5 bases). This specimen was peripheral blood, taken in a trial of Ad26.COV2.S vaccine versus placebo. The CDR3 coding sequence is TGTGCCAGCAGTTACTCGCGGGGGTTGAACACTGAAGCTTTCTTT. As protein: CASSYSRGLNTEAFF.